These 13 T cell receptor beta chains were sequenced from one sample in a study of T-cell memory formation after mild COVID-19. Each CDR3 protein is one row after TCRdb ran MiXCR on the 5' RACE reads. The sample lists roughly 150,000 distinct CDR3 sequences, approximately 25% occurring once. Sequencing input: PBMCs or a T cell subset sorted from them (not recorded which). These receptors were obtained from an adult woman who had mild COVID-19 (a few samples of this study predate the infection). Cell type and time point are not known.

In this sample, this clonotype turned up a few times. The rearrangement joins TRBV27 to TRBJ1-2, with D perhaps TRBD1 (5 bases). CDR1 and CDR2 (germline): MNHEY, SMNVEV (reference sequence). Trimming took off 5 bases at V and 5 bases at J, with 15 bases between the two ends. This CDR3 spans 14 amino acids. The CDR3: CASSKTVPYYGYTF. The CDR3 coding sequence is TGTGCCAGCAGTAAGACAGTTCCTTATTATGGCTACACCTTC.

There are many counts of this clonotype. This sequence joins TRBV5-1 and TRBJ2-7, with D perhaps matching TRBD1 or TRBD2 (5 bases each). Trimming pared 7 bases from V and 3 bases from J, leaving 14 bases between. This CDR3 comprises 13 residues. In germline, CDR1 is SGHRS, CDR2 YFSETQ. The CDR3 nucleotides read TGCGCCAGCGCCGGGACCAGTGACTACGAGCAGTACTTC. This gives the protein CASAGTSDYEQYF.

This clonotype was observed a handful of times. This sequence joins TRBV29-1 and TRBJ2-7; D could derive from TRBD1 or TRBD2 (5 bases each). The germline V gene has CDR1 SQVTM and CDR2 ANQGSEA. Trimming took off 7 bases at V and 1 base at J, with 11 bases between the two ends. This CDR3 spans 12 amino acids. CDR3 region: CSGRGASYEQYF. The DNA of the CDR3 is TGCAGCGGAAGGGGAGCTTCCTACGAGCAGTACTTC.

This clonotype was counted a few times. The V call is TRBV30, the J call TRBJ2-3; unclear D gene. V was clipped by 1 base and J by 6 bases, with 8 bases between them. Germline CDR1 reads GTSNPN; CDR2 reads SVGIG (reference sequence). The CDR3 sequence is 12 residues long. The CDR3 spells CAWSGVRDTQYF. The CDR3 DNA reads as TGTGCCTGGAGTGGGGTGAGGGATACGCAGTATTTT.

This clonotype has a handful of counts. J is TRBJ2-1 and V is TRBV19; the D gene is possibly TRBD2 (5 bases). Germline CDR1 and CDR2: LNHDA and SQIVND (reference sequence). The V end lost 5 bases, the J end lost 0 bases, and 11 bases lay between the germline ends. This CDR3 is 15 amino acids long. CDR3 protein: CASSASSASYNEQFF. The CDR3 DNA reads as TGTGCCAGTAGTGCAAGTAGCGCCTCCTACAATGAGCAGTTCTTC.

In this sample, this clonotype turned up a few times. This chain joins TRBV7-9 and TRBJ2-1, with unresolved D. The CDR3 covers 11 residues. Trimming took off 0 bases at V and 8 bases at J, with 2 bases between the two ends. CDR1 and CDR2 from the germline V gene are SEHNR and FQNEAQ (reference sequence). The CDR3 reads CASSLADEQFF. CDR3 nucleotides: TGTGCCAGCAGCTTAGCGGATGAGCAGTTCTTC.

The chain carries TRBV6-6 and TRBJ1-5; D call uncertain. Germline values: CDR1 MNHNY, CDR2 SVGAGI (reference sequence). Trimming left V 0 bases short and J 1 base short, with 10 bases between. This CDR3 has 16 residues. CDR3 in amino acids: CASSYSTGASNQPQHF. Written as DNA, the CDR3 is TGTGCCAGCAGTTACTCGACGGGAGCCAGCAATCAGCCCCAGCATTTT.

The rearrangement uses TRBV4-3 and TRBJ2-3; 9 nucleotides agree with TRBD1. With V trimmed by 4 bases and J by 4 bases, 12 bases remained unmatched. Per germline, CDR1 LGHNA and CDR2 YSLEER. The CDR3 contains 17 residues. The CDR3 bases are TGCGCCAGCAGCCGCCTGCCGGAGGACAGGGGTGCAGATACGCAGTATTTT. Protein product: CASSRLPEDRGADTQYF.

This clonotype was counted between two and nine times. The chain employs TRBV6-4 and TRBJ2-2, with 8 bases identical to TRBD2. This CDR3 contains 15 residues. V dropped 9 bases and J dropped 3; count of bases not matched to a gene: 9. Germline assignment: CDR1 MRHNA and CDR2 SNTAGT. This CDR3 reads CASKERESDTGELFF. CDR3 DNA sequence: TGTGCCAGTAAAGAGCGGGAGAGTGACACCGGGGAGCTGTTTTTT.

J is TRBJ1-1 and V is TRBV6-6, with D perhaps TRBD1 (6 bases). V lost 5 bases, J lost 0 bases, and 16 bases lay in between. The CDR3 is 16 amino acids. From germline, CDR1 is MNHNY and CDR2 SVGAGI (reference sequence). The CDR3 DNA sequence: TGTGCCAGCAGTCCCTACGGGGGCGTTCTGAACACTGAAGCTTTCTTT. Its protein is CASSPYGGVLNTEAFF.

The chain has TRBV7-9 and TRBJ2-3, with D uncertain. V was shortened by 5 bases and J by 6 bases, with 9 bases between the two germline ends. Germline CDR1 and CDR2: SEHNR and FQNEAQ (reference sequence). This CDR3 spans 12 amino acids. CDR3 sequence: CASSIVVDTQYF. The CDR3 nucleotides are TGTGCCAGCAGCATTGTTGTGGATACGCAGTATTTT.

This clonotype was found a few times. The chain is built from TRBV4-1 and TRBJ2-7; a possible D gene is TRBD2 (6 bases). The length of the CDR3 is 13 residues. Germline assignment: CDR1 MGHRA and CDR2 YSYEKL. Trimming shortened V by 1 base and J by 3 bases, and 7 bases separated the two germline ends. CDR3 sequence (DNA): TGCGCCAGCAGCCAAGGACTAGACTACGAGCAGTACTTC. Encoded protein: CASSQGLDYEQYF.

This clonotype was observed a few times. The CDR3 protein is CASSPPGTAYQETQYF. Here the CDR3 DNA reads TGTGCCAGCTCACCTCCAGGGACAGCGTACCAAGAGACCCAGTACTTC. The chain couples TRBV18 to TRBJ2-5; 7 bases align to TRBD1. The CDR3 is made up of 16 amino acids. The V segment lost 3 bases and the J segment 0 bases; nucleotides outside the gene matches: 7. Per germline, CDR1 KGHSH and CDR2 LQKENI.